The entry that follows covers one T cell receptor beta chain sequence. The sample holds other DNA sequences that translate to the same CDR3. This record belongs to a study of PD-L1 blockade in urothelial cancer. Spike-ins of synthetic TCR analog templates went into each PCR. Data came from immunoSEQ multiplex PCR; TCRdb stores just in-frame clones and leaves some out. Here the sample spans about 20,000 clones, around nine tenths being singletons. J gave up 0 bases and V 2 bases, and 6 bases lay outside the gene matches. The CDR3 runs 17 residues. Germline CDR1 and CDR2: SGHAT and FQNNGV. The chain has TRBV11-2 and TRBJ2-7, with TRBD2 identical over 11 bases. This receptor was obtained from a man aged 45-65 years with urothelial cancer. The sample in question was PBMCs, obtained around atezolizumab (anti-PD-L1) treatment. CDR3 residues: CASSLYTGLAASYEQYF. The CDR3 DNA sequence: TGTGCCAGCAGCTTATACACGGGACTAGCGGCCTCCTACGAGCAGTACTTC.